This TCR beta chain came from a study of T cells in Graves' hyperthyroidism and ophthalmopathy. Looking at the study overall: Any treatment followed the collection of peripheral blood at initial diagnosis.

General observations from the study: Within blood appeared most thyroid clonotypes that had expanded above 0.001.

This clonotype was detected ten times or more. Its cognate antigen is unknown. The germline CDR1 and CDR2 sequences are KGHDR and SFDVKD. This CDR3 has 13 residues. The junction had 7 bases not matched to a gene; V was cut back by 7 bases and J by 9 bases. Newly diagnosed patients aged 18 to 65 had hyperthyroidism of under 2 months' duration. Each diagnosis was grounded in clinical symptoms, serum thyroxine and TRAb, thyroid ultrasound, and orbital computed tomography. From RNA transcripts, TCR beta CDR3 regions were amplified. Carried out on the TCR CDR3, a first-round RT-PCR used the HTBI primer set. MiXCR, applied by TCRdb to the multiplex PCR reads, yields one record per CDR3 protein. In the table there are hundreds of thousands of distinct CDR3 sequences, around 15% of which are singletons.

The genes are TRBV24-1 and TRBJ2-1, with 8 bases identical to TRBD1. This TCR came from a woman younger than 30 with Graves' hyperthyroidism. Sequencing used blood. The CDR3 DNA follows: TGTGCCACCAGGGGACAGGACCTTGGTGAGCAGTTCTTC. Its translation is CATRGQDLGEQFF.